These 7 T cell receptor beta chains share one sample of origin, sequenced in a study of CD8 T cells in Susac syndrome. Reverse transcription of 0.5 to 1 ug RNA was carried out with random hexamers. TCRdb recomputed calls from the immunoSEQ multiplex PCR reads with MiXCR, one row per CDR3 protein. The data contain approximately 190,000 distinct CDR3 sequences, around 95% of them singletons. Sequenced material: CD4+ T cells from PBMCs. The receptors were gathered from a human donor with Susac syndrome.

CDR3 DNA sequence: TGTGCCAGCAGTTACTCGGGAGGAGGGATGGCGGGTGAAAAACTGTTTTTT. It yields the protein CASSYSGGGMAGEKLFF. The gene calls are TRBV6-5 and TRBJ1-4; D call uncertain. Germline-derived CDR1 and CDR2 are MNHEY and SVGAGI. The CDR3 runs to 17 residues. V was pared by 0 bases and J by 7 bases, with 18 bases between.

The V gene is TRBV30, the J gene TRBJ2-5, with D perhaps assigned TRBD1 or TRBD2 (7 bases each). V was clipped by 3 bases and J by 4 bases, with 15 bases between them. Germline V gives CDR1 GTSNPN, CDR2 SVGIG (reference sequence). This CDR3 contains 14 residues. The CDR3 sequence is CAWSSGGDGETQYF. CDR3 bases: TGTGCCTGGAGCTCAGGGGGGGACGGAGAGACCCAGTACTTC.

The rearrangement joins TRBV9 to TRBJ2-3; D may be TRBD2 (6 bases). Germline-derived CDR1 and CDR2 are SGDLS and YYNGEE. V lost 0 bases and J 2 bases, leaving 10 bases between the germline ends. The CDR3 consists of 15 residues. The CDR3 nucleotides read TGTGCCAGCAGCGTAGGGCAGCGGGTCACAGATACGCAGTATTTT. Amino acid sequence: CASSVGQRVTDTQYF.

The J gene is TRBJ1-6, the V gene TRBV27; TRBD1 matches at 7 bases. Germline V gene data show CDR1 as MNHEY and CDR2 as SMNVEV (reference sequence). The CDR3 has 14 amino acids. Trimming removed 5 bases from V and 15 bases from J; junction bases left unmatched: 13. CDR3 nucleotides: TGTGCCAGCAGTACGTGGGACAGCCTCAAGGGCCTCCACTTT. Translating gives CASSTWDSLKGLHF.

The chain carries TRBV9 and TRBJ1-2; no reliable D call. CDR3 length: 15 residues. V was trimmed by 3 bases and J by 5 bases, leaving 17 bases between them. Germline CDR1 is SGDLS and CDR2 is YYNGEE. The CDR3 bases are TGTGCCAGCAGCGCTAGCCCTAACGGAGTATATGGCTACACCTTC. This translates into CASSASPNGVYGYTF. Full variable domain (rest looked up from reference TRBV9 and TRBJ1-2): DSGVTQTPKHLITATGQRVTLRCSPRSGDLSVYWYQQSLDQGLQFLIQYYNGEERAKGNILERFSAQQFPDLHSELNLSSLELGDSALYFCASSASPNGVYGYTFGSGTRLTVV.

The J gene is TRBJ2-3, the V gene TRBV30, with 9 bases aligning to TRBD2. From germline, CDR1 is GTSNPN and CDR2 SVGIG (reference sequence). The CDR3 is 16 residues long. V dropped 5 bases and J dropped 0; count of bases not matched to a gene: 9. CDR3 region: CAWYPTGLASTDTQYF. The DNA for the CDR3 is TGTGCCTGGTACCCAACTGGACTAGCGAGCACAGATACGCAGTATTTT.

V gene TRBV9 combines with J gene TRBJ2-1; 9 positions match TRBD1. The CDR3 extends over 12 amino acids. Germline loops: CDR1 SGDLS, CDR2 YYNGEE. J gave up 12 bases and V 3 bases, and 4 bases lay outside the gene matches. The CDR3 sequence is CASSEGTGWQFF. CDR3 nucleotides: TGTGCCAGCAGCGAGGGGACAGGGTGGCAGTTCTTC.